This entry lists 2 T cell receptor beta chains sequenced from one sample in a study of T cells in Graves' hyperthyroidism and ophthalmopathy. Amplification targeted TCR beta CDR3 regions from RNA transcripts. In the first-round RT-PCR of the TCR CDR3, the HTBI primer set was used. TCRdb used MiXCR to reprocess the multiplex PCR reads, holding one entry per CDR3 protein. Of 350,000 or so distinct CDR3 sequences in the sample, about a sixth were seen once. Sequencing was done on a sample of blood. The receptors stem from a woman aged 25 to 39 with Graves' hyperthyroidism that later progressed to Graves' ophthalmopathy.

This clonotype was seen repeatedly, ten times or more. The chain couples TRBV5-1 to TRBJ2-4; perhaps TRBD1 as D (6 bases). V gave up 4 bases and J gave up 8 bases, with 19 bases separating them. Germline V gene lookup returns CDR1 SGHRS and CDR2 YFSETQ. This CDR3 has 15 amino acids. The CDR3: CASSPGQTKRDIQYF. CDR3 nucleotides: TGCGCCAGCAGCCCAGGACAGACCAAACGCGACATTCAGTACTTC.

There are many counts of this clonotype. The chain couples TRBV10-3 to TRBJ1-5; D is unresolved. Germline CDR1 and CDR2: ENHRY and SYGVKD. CDR3 length: 16 residues. The germline V and J ends were trimmed by 0 bases and 0 bases, with 9 bases remaining between them. CDR3 loop: CAISESSLISNQPQHF. The CDR3 nucleotides read TGTGCCATCAGTGAGTCTAGCCTCATTAGCAATCAGCCCCAGCATTTT.